This T cell receptor (beta chain) appears in the sequencing data of a study of blood T cells in healthy people across ages. Total RNA extraction produced at least 5 micrograms (per sample) for the study. Overall study results and limits: Older age went with lower TCR beta diversity per million T cells, in a roughly linear way.

The second PCR ran roughly 6 to 11 cycles with a sample-barcoded 5' primer and J-beta primers. TCRdb reprocessed the 5' RACE reads via MiXCR and lists one record per CDR3 protein. Altogether about 590,000 distinct CDR3 sequences are present, approximately 30% being singletons, with the ten largest covering 15% to 18%. The sample holds a few counts of this clonotype. The antigen is not known. The CDR3 length is 15 residues. Germline V gives CDR1 DFQATT, CDR2 SNEGSKA (reference sequence). The junction had 10 bases not matched to a gene; V was cut back by 3 bases and J by 3 bases. The specimen was blood. This receptor was obtained from a woman older than 75 in good health. The V call is TRBV20-1, the J call TRBJ1-2; 7 bases fit TRBD1. The CDR3 DNA sequence: TGCAGTGCTAGGGAAACAGGGGACATTCACTATGGCTACACCTTC. Its protein product is CSARETGDIHYGYTF.